These 8 T cell receptor beta chains originate from one sample sequenced in a study of radiotherapy plus CTLA-4 blockade in lung cancer. The protocol was immunoSEQ multiplex PCR, while the TCRdb copy is restricted to in-frame clones and leaves out a portion. The table shows around 100,000 clones, with over 65% occurring only once. The input for sequencing was peripheral blood, taken from a patient treated with radiotherapy plus ipilimumab. The receptors come from a human donor with non-small cell lung cancer that progressed on radiotherapy plus ipilimumab. Some clones in this sample may be carry-over from other donors' samples.

The CDR3 here is CASSAGTVNTEAFF. The CDR3 DNA follows: TGCGCCAGCAGCGCGGGGACAGTCAACACTGAAGCTTTCTTT. V and J are TRBV5-1 and TRBJ1-1; 7 bases fit TRBD1. CDR1 is SGHRS and CDR2 is YFSETQ in the germline V gene. The CDR3 is 14 residues long. V shed 4 bases, J shed 2 bases, and the junction held 5 bases outside the gene matches.

This clone appeared a single time. The V gene is TRBV7-2, the J gene TRBJ2-5; D uncertain. This CDR3 has 13 residues. Looked up from germline, CDR1 is SGHTA and CDR2 is FQGNSA. Between the trimmed V and J ends, which lost 7 bases and 0 bases, there was a span of 9 bases. CDR3 DNA sequence: TGTGCCAGCAAAGGTGTAAACCAAGAGACCCAGTACTTC. Translation gives CASKGVNQETQYF.

The chain recombines TRBV6-5 with TRBJ2-3, with D possibly being TRBD2 (6 bases). Trimming took off 2 bases at V and 4 bases at J, with 10 bases between the two ends. Germline V lookup: CDR1 MNHEY, CDR2 SVGAGI. CDR3 length: 14 residues. CDR3 region: CASSYAGIADTQYF. DNA for the CDR3: TGTGCCAGCAGTTACGCGGGGATTGCAGATACGCAGTATTTT.

A remark on this clone: The conserved closing phenylalanine or tryptophan is absent in this CDR3, likely reflecting a read error. DNA of the CDR3: TGTGCCAGCGAACGGGACAGGGTGGGCGGCTACACCCTC. The encoded protein is CASERDRVGGYTL. V usage is TRBV2 and J usage is TRBJ1-2; 9 positions agree with TRBD1. CDR1 and CDR2 (germline): SNHLY, FYNNEI. After removal of 8 bases from V and 8 bases from J, the junction contained 9 bases not matched to a gene. This CDR3 is 13 amino acids long.

The chain carries TRBV9 and TRBJ2-7, with 7 nucleotides matching TRBD2. Germline CDR1 reads SGDLS; CDR2 reads YYNGEE. Losses at the gene ends were 1 base for V and 3 bases for J; bases not matched to a gene: 7. The CDR3 runs 15 residues. In DNA, the CDR3 is TGTGCCAGCAGCGTATTGGGAGGGTCAGGCTACGAGCAGTACTTC. It codes for CASSVLGGSGYEQYF. The complete variable domain, with remaining parts taken from reference TRBV9 and TRBJ2-7, reads DSGVTQTPKHLITATGQRVTLRCSPRSGDLSVYWYQQSLDQGLQFLIQYYNGEERAKGNILERFSAQQFPDLHSELNLSSLELGDSALYFCASSVLGGSGYEQYFGPGTRLTVT.

This rearrangement joins TRBV5-1 to TRBJ2-3; 7 bases fit TRBD1. Trimming cost V 7 bases and J 2 bases; bases outside gene matches: 7. CDR3 length: 14 amino acids. In germline, CDR1 is SGHRS, CDR2 YFSETQ. In nucleotides, the CDR3 is TGCGCCAGCGGGGACAGCCCCTACACAGATACGCAGTATTTT. It codes for CASGDSPYTDTQYF.

This chain links TRBV4-3 with TRBJ2-7; D may correspond to TRBD1 or TRBD2 (5 bases each). The V gene lost 1 base and the J gene lost 0 bases, with 13 bases spanning the gap. Germline loops: CDR1 LGHNA, CDR2 YSLEER. This CDR3 contains 16 residues. CDR3 in amino acids: CASSQGRGSPSYEQYF. CDR3 nucleotide sequence: TGCGCCAGCAGCCAAGGTCGGGGCAGCCCCTCCTACGAGCAGTACTTC.

As regards this clone: This specimen includes other DNA sequences encoding the same CDR3. This chain uses TRBV7-2 with TRBJ1-1; D is ambiguous. The CDR3 consists of 12 residues. The V gene lost 5 bases and the J gene lost 0 bases, with 4 bases spanning the gap. Germline loops: CDR1 SGHTA, CDR2 FQGNSA. The CDR3 here is CASSRVNTEAFF. The CDR3 bases are TGTGCCAGCAGCAGGGTGAACACTGAAGCTTTCTTT.